This T cell receptor beta chain was profiled in a study of T cells in Graves' hyperthyroidism and ophthalmopathy. RNA transcripts were the template for amplifying TCR beta CDR3 regions. First-round RT-PCR of the TCR CDR3 relied on the HTBI primer set. MiXCR was run by TCRdb on the multiplex PCR reads, yielding one entry per CDR3 protein. The repertoire consists of hundreds of thousands of distinct CDR3 sequences, with under 20% occurring once and the leading ten covering 16%. This clonotype occurred many times. The CDR3 totals 15 residues. Germline assignment: CDR1 SGHAT and CDR2 FQNNGV. The germline V and J ends were trimmed by 5 bases and 10 bases, with 21 bases remaining between them.

This sequence was found in a woman aged 50 to 60 with Graves' hyperthyroidism that later progressed to Graves' ophthalmopathy. The source material was blood. The rearrangement joins TRBV11-2 to TRBJ2-1; D may be TRBD2 (7 bases). For the CDR3, the DNA is TGTGCCAGCAGCCACAGGGTAGCGGGCCGTAGCGAGCAGTTCTTC. Translation: CASSHRVAGRSEQFF. Full variable domain (rest looked up from reference TRBV11-2 and TRBJ2-1): EAGVAQSPRYKIIEKRQSVAFWCNPISGHATLYWYQQILGQGPKLLIQFQNNGVVDDSQLPKDRFSAERLKGVDSTLKIQPAKLEDSAVYLCASSHRVAGRSEQFFGPGTRLTVL.